This T cell receptor beta chain originates from a study of cytomegalovirus exposure and HLA in healthy donors. Study-wide points: In a later analysis, across HLA loci, associated TCR counts were highest for DRB1, lowest for HLA-C. Within an earlier analysis, most TCR beta V segments proved productive either about 87% or about 30% of the time.

V lost 4 bases and J 5 bases, leaving 14 bases between the germline ends. The CDR3 contains 13 residues. Germline-derived CDR1 and CDR2 are GTSNPN and SVGIG (reference sequence). It was with 60 Vbeta and 13 Jbeta primers that the PCR ran. TCRdb's table, derived via immunoSEQ multiplex PCR, lists solely in-frame clones and lacks some. The sample holds 90,000 to 130,000 clones, more than 65% seen once. To note about this clone: The antigen is not known.

Sequencing input: PBMCs. This clonotype was sampled from a woman in her thirties in good health and CMV-seronegative. The chain employs TRBV30 and TRBJ1-1, with a tentative D call TRBD1 (5 bases). The CDR3 spells CAWTNSRDTEAFF. CDR3 bases: TGTGCCTGGACCAACTCCAGGGATACTGAAGCTTTCTTT.